This T cell receptor beta chain was sequenced for a study of vaccination and CD4 T cells after COVID-19. Study in general: Six males and four females, two of them Hispanic, were enrolled as convalescents. Diagnosis preceded the drawing of post-COVID samples by a median about 100 days (range 35 to 161).

Note on this clonotype: The antigen is not known.

Treatment defined: approximately nine-day PBMC culture with coronavirus spike peptide pools or control peptides (ViraFEST assay). Half of the medium was exchanged for fresh IL-2 medium, first on day 3 and then on day 7. With the Oncomine TCR Beta short-read assay, DNA from cultured CD4+ T cells was sequenced. TCRdb re-called the PCR reads with MiXCR, one entry per CDR3 protein. The sample comprises 6,000 to 7,000 distinct CDR3 sequences, about 80% of which are singletons, and approximately 33% rests with the top ten. Germline CDR1 and CDR2: GTSNPN and SVGIG (reference sequence). V gave up 0 bases and J gave up 2 bases, with 4 bases separating them. CDR3 length: 12 amino acids.

Sequencing used CD4+ T cells from blood, cultured in vitro. The V and J genes are TRBV30 and TRBJ2-5; no reliable D call. The TCR originated in a human donor who had recovered from COVID-19. The CDR3 DNA is TGTGCCTGGAGTGTAGTGCAAGAGACCCAGTACTTC. It is translated as CAWSVVQETQYF.